This T cell receptor beta chain is from a study of response to subunit inactivated influenza vaccine. Study-level points and caveats: The authors put forward the suggestion that each seasonal influenza vaccination may bring in only a limited number of new T cells.

About this clonotype: What it recognizes is unknown.

From the RT-PCR reads, TCRdb called clonotypes with MiXCR, one entry per CDR3 protein. The sample shows more than 450,000 distinct CDR3 sequences, around 8% of them seen only once. CDR3 size: 15 residues. Per germline, CDR1 MNHEY and CDR2 SVGAGI. The germline V and J ends were trimmed by 7 bases and 2 bases, with 14 bases remaining between them. The receptor was derived from a man aged 45-69 years who received an inactivated influenza vaccine. The chain links TRBV6-5 to TRBJ2-2; TRBD2 might be the D (6 bases). Material: PBMCs from blood, obtained 23 months after vaccination. CDR3 protein: CASTWTTLNTGELFF. For the CDR3, the DNA is TGTGCCAGCACTTGGACTACCTTAAACACCGGGGAGCTGTTTTTT.